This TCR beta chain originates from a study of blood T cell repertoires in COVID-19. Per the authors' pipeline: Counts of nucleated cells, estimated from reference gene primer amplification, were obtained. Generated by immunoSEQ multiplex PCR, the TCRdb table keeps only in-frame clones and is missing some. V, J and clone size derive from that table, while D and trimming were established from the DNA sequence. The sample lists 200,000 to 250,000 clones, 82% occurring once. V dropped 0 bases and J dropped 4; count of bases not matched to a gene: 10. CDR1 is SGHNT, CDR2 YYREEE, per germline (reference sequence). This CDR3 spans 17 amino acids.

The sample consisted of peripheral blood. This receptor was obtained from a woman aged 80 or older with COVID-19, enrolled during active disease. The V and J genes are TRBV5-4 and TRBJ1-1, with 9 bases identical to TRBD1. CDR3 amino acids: CASSLENFRTGATEAFF. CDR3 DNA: TGTGCCAGCAGCTTGGAAAATTTTAGGACAGGGGCCACTGAAGCTTTCTTT. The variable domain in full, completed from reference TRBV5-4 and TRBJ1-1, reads ETGVTQSPTHLIKTRGQQVTLRCSSQSGHNTVSWYQQALGQGPQFIFQYYREEENGRGNFPPRFSGLQFPNYSSELNVNALELDDSALYLCASSLENFRTGATEAFFGQGTRLTVV.